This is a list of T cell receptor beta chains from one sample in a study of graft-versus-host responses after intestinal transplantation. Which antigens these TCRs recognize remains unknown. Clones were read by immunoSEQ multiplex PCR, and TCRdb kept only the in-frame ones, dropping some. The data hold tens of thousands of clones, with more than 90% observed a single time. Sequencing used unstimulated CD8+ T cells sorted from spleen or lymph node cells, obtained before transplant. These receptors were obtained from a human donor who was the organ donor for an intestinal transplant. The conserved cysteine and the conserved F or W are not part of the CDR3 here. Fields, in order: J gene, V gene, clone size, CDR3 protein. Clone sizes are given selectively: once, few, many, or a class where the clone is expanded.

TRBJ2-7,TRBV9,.,ASSVAASGVSYEQY
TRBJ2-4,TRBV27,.,ASSLGGAKNIQY
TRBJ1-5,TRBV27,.,ASSLYQTGRNQPQH
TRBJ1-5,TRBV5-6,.,ASSMTGGGQPQH
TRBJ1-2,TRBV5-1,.,ASSSNTGSYGYT
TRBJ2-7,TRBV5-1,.,ASSLEWEGDEQY
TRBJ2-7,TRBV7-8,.,ASSYSRTSGRYYEQY
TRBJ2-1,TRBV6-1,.,ASSEESGTPYNEQF
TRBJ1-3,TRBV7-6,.,ASSSGGQGAGNTIY
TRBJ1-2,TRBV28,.,ASGFLNRVGYT
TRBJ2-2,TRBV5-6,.,ASSLPGANTGELF
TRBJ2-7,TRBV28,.,ASSQGQGMYEQY
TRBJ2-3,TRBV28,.,ASSFPTSGGTDTQY
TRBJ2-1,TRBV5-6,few,ASSWGSQAGGPGF
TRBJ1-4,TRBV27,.,ASSSGGGEKLF
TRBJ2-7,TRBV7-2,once,ASSFPGQTYEQY
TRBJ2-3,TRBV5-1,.,ASSLGTGGTDTQY
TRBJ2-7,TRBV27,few,ASSFWALGEQY